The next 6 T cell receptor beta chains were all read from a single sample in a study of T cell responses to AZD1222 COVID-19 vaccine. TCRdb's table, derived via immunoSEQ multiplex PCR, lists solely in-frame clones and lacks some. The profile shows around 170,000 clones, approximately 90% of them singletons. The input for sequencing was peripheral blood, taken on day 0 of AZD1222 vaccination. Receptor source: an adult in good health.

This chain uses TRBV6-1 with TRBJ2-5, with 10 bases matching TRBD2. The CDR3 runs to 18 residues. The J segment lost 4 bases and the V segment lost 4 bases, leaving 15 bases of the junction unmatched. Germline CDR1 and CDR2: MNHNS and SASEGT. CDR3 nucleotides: TGTGCCAGCAGTGTCTTCAGCGGGAGGGGGGCTTACATAGAGACCCAGTACTTC. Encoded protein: CASSVFSGRGAYIETQYF.

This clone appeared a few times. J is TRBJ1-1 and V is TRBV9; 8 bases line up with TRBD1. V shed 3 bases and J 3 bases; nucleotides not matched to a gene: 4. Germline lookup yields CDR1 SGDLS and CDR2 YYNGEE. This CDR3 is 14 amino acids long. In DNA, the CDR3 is TGTGCCAGCAGCGCCGGACAGGGTCACACTGAAGCTTTCTTT. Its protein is CASSAGQGHTEAFF.

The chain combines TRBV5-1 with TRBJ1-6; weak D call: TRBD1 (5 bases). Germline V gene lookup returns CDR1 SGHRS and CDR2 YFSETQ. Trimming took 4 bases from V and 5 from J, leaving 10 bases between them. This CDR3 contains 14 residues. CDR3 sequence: CASSPGTNNSPLHF. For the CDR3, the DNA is TGCGCCAGCAGCCCCGGGACTAATAATTCACCCCTCCACTTT.

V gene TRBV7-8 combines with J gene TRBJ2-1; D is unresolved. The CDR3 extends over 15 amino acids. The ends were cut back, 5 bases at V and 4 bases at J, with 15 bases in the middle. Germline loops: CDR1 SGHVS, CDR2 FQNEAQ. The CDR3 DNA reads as TGTGCCAGCAGCCCGGGTCGGCAATCATACAATGAGCAGTTCTTC. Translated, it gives CASSPGRQSYNEQFF.

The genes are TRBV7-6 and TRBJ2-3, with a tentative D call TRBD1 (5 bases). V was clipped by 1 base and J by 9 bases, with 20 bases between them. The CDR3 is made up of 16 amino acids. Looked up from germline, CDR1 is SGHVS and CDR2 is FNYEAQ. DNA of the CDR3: TGTGCCAGCAGCTTAGGACTTCCAGGGTTGGAGAGAACGCAGTATTTT. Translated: CASSLGLPGLERTQYF. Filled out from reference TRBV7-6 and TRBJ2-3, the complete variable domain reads GAGVSQSPRYKVTKRGQDVALRCDPISGHVSLYWYRQALGQGPEFLTYFNYEAQQDKSGLPNDRFSAERPEGSISTLTIQRTEQRDSAMYRCASSLGLPGLERTQYFGPGTRLTVL.

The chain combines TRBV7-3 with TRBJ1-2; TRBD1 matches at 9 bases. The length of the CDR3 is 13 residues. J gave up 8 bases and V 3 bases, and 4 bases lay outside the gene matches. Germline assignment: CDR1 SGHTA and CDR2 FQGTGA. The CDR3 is CASSLGQGRGYTF. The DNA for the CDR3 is TGTGCCAGCAGCTTGGGACAGGGACGGGGCTACACCTTC.